This passage covers 21 T cell receptor beta chains from one sample sequenced in a study of cytomegalovirus exposure and HLA in healthy donors. With 60 Vbeta and 13 Jbeta primers, the PCR was carried out. The method was immunoSEQ multiplex PCR; TCRdb's version includes in-frame clones alone and lacks a portion of them. This sample has 150,000 or so clones, with about 83% found just once. The material sequenced was PBMCs. The receptors shown here come from a man aged 35 to 55 in good health and CMV-seropositive.

This chain joins TRBV7-9 and TRBJ1-1, with D hard to call. V shed 2 bases and J shed 4 bases, with 14 bases lying between them. The V gene's germline CDR1 is SEHNR and CDR2 FQNEAQ (reference sequence). The CDR3 covers 15 residues. The CDR3 protein is CASSLMATTGTEAFF. CDR3 DNA: TGTGCCAGCAGCTTAATGGCCACGACGGGCACTGAAGCTTTCTTT.

V gene TRBV7-7 combines with J gene TRBJ2-2, with TRBD1 as a possible D gene (6 bases). Trimming removed 3 bases from V and 1 base from J, with 12 bases in between. CDR3 length: 16 residues. CDR1 SSHAT and CDR2 FNYEAQ come from the germline V gene (reference sequence). For the CDR3, the DNA is TGTGCCAGCAGCTTGGGTAGGACAGTGAACACCGGGGAGCTGTTTTTT. It codes for CASSLGRTVNTGELFF.

The J gene is TRBJ2-7, the V gene TRBV13, with 10 nucleotides matching TRBD2. With V trimmed by 4 bases and J by 2 bases, 11 bases remained unmatched. Germline CDR1 is PRHDT and CDR2 is FYEKMQ (reference sequence). This CDR3 has 17 amino acids. Here the CDR3 reads CASSSPLTSGITYEQYF. The CDR3 DNA follows: TGTGCCAGCAGCTCCCCATTAACTAGCGGGATTACCTACGAGCAGTACTTC.

This chain uses TRBV5-8 with TRBJ2-7; weak D call: TRBD2 (6 bases). Germline V CDR1 and CDR2: SGHTS, YDEGEE. Trimming removed 5 bases from V and 0 bases from J, with 9 bases in between. This CDR3 contains 13 residues. The CDR3 sequence is CASRGGGSYEQYF. CDR3 coding DNA: TGTGCCAGCAGGGGGGGAGGCTCCTACGAGCAGTACTTC.

The chain employs TRBV28 and TRBJ1-1; no reliable D call. CDR3 size: 12 residues. In germline, CDR1 is MDHEN, CDR2 SYDVKM. The V end was cut by 6 bases, the J end by 7 bases, with 12 bases between. The CDR3 is CASSQIQLEAFF. CDR3 in DNA: TGTGCCAGCAGCCAAATACAGCTTGAAGCTTTCTTT.

The rearrangement joins TRBV7-3 to TRBJ2-2; TRBD1 is a possible D gene (6 bases). CDR3 size: 13 residues. Per germline, CDR1 SGHTA and CDR2 FQGTGA. Trimming took off 2 bases at V and 8 bases at J, with 9 bases between the two ends. The CDR3 DNA reads as TGTGCCAGCAGCTTAGTCAGGGGAGGGGAGCTGTTTTTT. Translated: CASSLVRGGELFF.

V is TRBV5-1 and J is TRBJ1-4, with 12 bases identical to TRBD1. CDR3 size: 15 residues. With 4 bases clipped from V and 8 bases from J, the junction kept 6 bases outside the gene matches. Germline V lookup: CDR1 SGHRS, CDR2 YFSETQ. CDR3 nucleotide sequence: TGCGCCAGCAGCCCGGGACAGGGGGCAGGGGAAAAACTGTTTTTT. Its protein is CASSPGQGAGEKLFF.

Only a few counts were recorded for this clone. CDR3 sequence reads: CASSLELTGELFF. The CDR3 bases are TGTGCCAGCAGCTTAGAGCTCACCGGGGAGCTGTTTTTT. The chain is built from TRBV7-9 and TRBJ2-2; D is undetermined. The CDR3 is 13 residues long. Between the trimmed V and J ends, which lost 1 base and 4 bases, there was a span of 4 bases. Germline V gives CDR1 SEHNR, CDR2 FQNEAQ (reference sequence).

The chain employs TRBV14 and TRBJ2-1; possibly TRBD2 for D (6 bases). Germline V CDR1 and CDR2: SGHDN, FVKESK. This CDR3 has 16 residues. The V end was cut by 2 bases, the J end by 0 bases, with 11 bases between. CDR3 nucleotides: TGTGCCAGCAGCCAACTCGCGGGGAGCTCCTACAATGAGCAGTTCTTC. It encodes CASSQLAGSSYNEQFF.

J is TRBJ1-1 and V is TRBV21-1; TRBD1, the table's D call, lacks a check against the DNA. TRBV21-1 is a recognized pseudogene. The CDR3 totals 13 residues. The CDR3 reads CASSKKGGTEAFF. CDR3 in DNA: TGTGCCAGCAGCAAAAAAGGGGGCACTGAAGCTTTCTTT.

The gene calls are TRBV27 and TRBJ2-1, with TRBD2 matching 9 bases. CDR1 and CDR2 from the germline V gene are MNHEY and SMNVEV (reference sequence). V was clipped by 4 bases and J by 7 bases; unmatched bases: 2. This CDR3 has 13 residues. Here the CDR3 DNA reads TGTGCCAGCAGTTGGCGGGGGGGAAATGAGCAGTTCTTC. It specifies CASSWRGGNEQFF.

The genes are TRBV28 and TRBJ1-5; D not certain. The V end was cut by 6 bases, the J end by 1 base, with 13 bases between. Germline CDR1 MDHEN, CDR2 SYDVKM. The CDR3 covers 15 residues. The CDR3 region has the DNA TGTGCCAGCAGATCCCCCTCGGGGAGCAATCAGCCCCAGCATTTT. This translates into CASRSPSGSNQPQHF.

In this sample, this clone turned up a few times. The V gene is TRBV5-6, the J gene TRBJ1-1; TRBD1 might be the D (6 bases). Looked up from germline, CDR1 is SGHDT and CDR2 is YYEEEE. The CDR3 consists of 16 residues. The ends were cut back, 1 base at V and 0 bases at J, with 13 bases in the middle. CDR3 protein: CASSLRGGLMNTEAFF. The CDR3 DNA follows: TGTGCCAGCAGCTTGCGCGGGGGCTTGATGAACACTGAAGCTTTCTTT.

This chain links TRBV9 with TRBJ2-5, with 9 bases aligning to TRBD2. Germline assignment: CDR1 SGDLS and CDR2 YYNGEE. The CDR3 runs to 15 residues. J lost 5 bases, V lost 4 bases, and 9 bases had no gene match. CDR3 in amino acids: CASSPGTSLGETQYF. CDR3 bases: TGTGCCAGCAGCCCGGGGACTAGCTTGGGGGAGACCCAGTACTTC.

This chain links TRBV4-2 with TRBJ1-2; no clear D gene. The CDR3 is made up of 14 amino acids. CDR1 and CDR2 from the germline V gene are LGHNA and YNFKEQ. V lost 0 bases to trimming and J lost 8 bases, with 13 bases between them. The CDR3 coding sequence is TGTGCCAGCAGCCAAGACATCAGTTATTCAGGCTACACCTTC. The encoded protein is CASSQDISYSGYTF.

V and J are TRBV11-3 and TRBJ1-1; D remains unclear. V shed 3 bases and J shed 0 bases, with 11 bases lying between them. This CDR3 has 15 amino acids. The V gene's germline CDR1 is SGHNT and CDR2 YENEEA. CDR3 bases: TGTGCCAGCAGCTTGAAGGCAGGCATGAACACTGAAGCTTTCTTT. Protein sequence: CASSLKAGMNTEAFF.

This chain connects TRBV7-8 to TRBJ1-1; a weak D match, TRBD1 (5 bases). The CDR3 extends over 18 amino acids. Trimming left V 4 bases short and J 7 bases short, with 28 bases between. Germline V gene data show CDR1 as SGHVS and CDR2 as FQNEAQ. CDR3 nucleotides: TGTGCCAGCAGCTCTATCCCGTTCGGTGGGGGGGGGACCATTGAAGCTTTCTTT. It encodes CASSSIPFGGGGTIEAFF.

The J gene is TRBJ2-2, the V gene TRBV9, with 10 bases lining up with TRBD2. V gave up 0 bases and J gave up 2 bases; unmatched junction bases: 4. The CDR3 length is 17 residues. The germline gives CDR1 SGDLS, CDR2 YYNGEE. CDR3 region: CASSVARLAGNTGELFF. As DNA, the CDR3 is TGTGCCAGCAGCGTAGCTCGACTAGCGGGTAACACCGGGGAGCTGTTTTTT.

V is TRBV7-8 and J is TRBJ2-1; a possible D gene is TRBD2 (5 bases). Deletions cut 5 bases from V and 5 bases from J, with 13 bases between. The CDR3 extends over 14 amino acids. Germline V gene sequence: CDR1 SGHVS, CDR2 FQNEAQ. The CDR3 protein is CASSDYGRHNEQFF. The DNA for the CDR3 is TGTGCCAGCAGCGACTACGGCCGTCACAATGAGCAGTTCTTC.

V and J are TRBV9 and TRBJ2-1, with 13 bases that match TRBD2. The germline V gene encodes CDR1 SGDLS and CDR2 YYNGEE. CDR3 size: 15 residues. The junction had 5 bases not matched to a gene; V was cut back by 4 bases and J by 7 bases. The CDR3 sequence is CASSHRLAGGNEQFF. Here the CDR3 DNA reads TGTGCCAGCAGCCACCGACTAGCGGGAGGTAATGAGCAGTTCTTC.

The chain recombines TRBV5-1 with TRBJ2-7; 7 positions match TRBD1. This CDR3 has 14 residues. Germline-derived CDR1 and CDR2 are SGHRS and YFSETQ. J lost 8 bases, V lost 1 base, and 9 bases had no gene match. This CDR3 is CASSLTAGGDKQYF. Written as DNA, the CDR3 is TGCGCCAGCAGCTTGACAGCAGGGGGAGACAAGCAGTACTTC.